This T cell receptor (beta chain) emerged from a study of shared clonotypes between healthy human individuals. The study, taken as a whole, reports: Sorted-subset sequencing, rarefaction showed, was incomplete despite large depth.

This CDR3 has 16 residues. The J segment lost 6 bases and the V segment lost 6 bases, leaving 11 bases of the junction unmatched. Germline V gene lookup returns CDR1 SNHLY and CDR2 FYNNEI. Regarding this clone: Its antigen is unknown.

Partitioning of CD4+ cells yielded a CD45RA+ naive subset and a CD45RA-negative memory subset. The authors loaded 150 to 250 ng DNA, 28,000 or so T cell genomes, into sorted-subset replicate PCRs. Using immunoSEQ multiplex PCR, the repertoire was profiled, and TCRdb retains in-frame clones only, with some absent. The repertoire holds approximately 740,000 clones, approximately 74% seen once, with over 1.5% in the top ten. The material sequenced was memory CD4+ T cells sorted from blood. The sample's subset: CD45RA-negative fraction. The receptor comes from a woman in her twenties or thirties in good health. The V and J genes are TRBV2 and TRBJ2-3; 11 bases match TRBD2. DNA of the CDR3: TGTGCCAGCAGGACGGGGACTAGCGGAGGGTGGGATACGCAGTATTTT. Its protein is CASRTGTSGGWDTQYF.